These 21 T cell receptor beta chains share one sample of origin, sequenced in a study of Graves' ophthalmopathy and Graves' hyperthyroidism. Transcripts of RNA were the source for amplifying TCR beta CDR3 regions. RT-PCR was first run with HTBI primers, then multiplex PCR in a second round. TCRdb called the multiplex PCR reads again in MiXCR, with one record for every CDR3 protein. The repertoire holds hundreds of thousands of distinct CDR3 sequences, with approximately 21% as singletons. The specimen sequenced was peripheral blood. The receptors come from a woman younger than 35 with stable Graves' hyperthyroidism. Some clones in this sample may be carry-over from other donors' samples.

In its sample, this clonotype was seen many times. V and J are TRBV27 and TRBJ1-5; 7 bases agree with TRBD1. The CDR3 has 15 amino acids. The V segment lost 7 bases and the J segment 0 bases; nucleotides outside the gene matches: 6. CDR1 is MNHEY, CDR2 SMNVEV, per germline (reference sequence). The CDR3 region has the DNA TGTGCCAGCAAAAAGGGACAGCTTAGCAATCAGCCCCAGCATTTT. This codes for CASKKGQLSNQPQHF.

This clonotype was recorded at least ten times. V usage is TRBV15 and J usage is TRBJ1-2; TRBD1 aligns across 7 bases. CDR3 size: 15 residues. V lost 3 bases and J lost 4; bases outside the gene matches: 8. The germline V gene has CDR1 LNHNV and CDR2 YYDKDF (reference sequence). The DNA for the CDR3 is TGTGCCACCAGCAGGGCACCGGGACAGATCTATGGCTACACCTTC. Its translation is CATSRAPGQIYGYTF.

Ten or more counts support this clonotype. The chain carries TRBV20-1 and TRBJ2-6; unclear D gene. The V end lost 1 base, the J end lost 0 bases, and 4 bases lay between the germline ends. The CDR3 covers 14 residues. Germline V lookup: CDR1 DFQATT, CDR2 SNEGSKA (reference sequence). The CDR3 spells CSARVDSGANVLTF. The CDR3 DNA reads TGCAGTGCTAGAGTAGACTCTGGGGCCAACGTCCTGACTTTC.

This clonotype showed up just a few times. J is TRBJ1-2 and V is TRBV10-2; the match to TRBD1 covers 9 bases. Germline V gives CDR1 WSHSY, CDR2 SAAADI. V dropped 10 bases and J dropped 8; count of bases not matched to a gene: 17. The CDR3 has 15 residues. For the CDR3, the DNA is TGCGCCACCAAGGGACAGGGCTTTGACGAAGGGGGCTACACCTTC. This encodes CATKGQGFDEGGYTF.

This clonotype was recorded many times. The chain has TRBV6-5 and TRBJ1-1; D not resolved. The V gene lost 2 bases and the J gene lost 4 bases, with 17 bases spanning the gap. CDR1 is MNHEY, CDR2 SVGAGI, per germline. This CDR3 has 16 amino acids. The CDR3 DNA reads TGTGCCAGCAGTTACGGGCAGCCCGCTGCAGTCACTGAAGCTTTCTTT. Residues: CASSYGQPAAVTEAFF.

This clonotype appeared a few times. The chain combines TRBV6-5 with TRBJ2-7; TRBD1 agrees at 9 bases. This CDR3 contains 16 residues. With V trimmed by 2 bases and J by 6 bases, 11 bases remained unmatched. The germline gives CDR1 MNHEY, CDR2 SVGAGI. CDR3 loop: CASSYEPGTGFCEQYF. The CDR3 DNA sequence: TGTGCCAGCAGTTACGAGCCCGGGACAGGGTTTTGCGAGCAGTACTTC.

This clonotype was detected many times. An end of the junction differs from the germline gene, which may be a read error. The rearrangement joins TRBV4-1 to TRBJ2-7; no definite D call. Germline V CDR1 and CDR2: MGHRA, YSYEKL. CDR3 length equals 15 residues. CDR3 nucleotide sequence: TGCACCAGCAGCCAAGGATCGGCGGAAACCTACGAGCAGTACTTC. This translates into CTSSQGSAETYEQYF.

This clonotype was detected ten times or more. V is TRBV28 and J is TRBJ1-5, with no clear D. V lost 8 bases, J lost 0 bases, and 5 bases lay in between. This CDR3 spans 12 amino acids. Germline CDR1 MDHEN, CDR2 SYDVKM. The CDR3 DNA reads as TGTGCCAGCCGGAGTAGCAATCAGCCCCAGCATTTT. Translated, it gives CASRSSNQPQHF. The entire variable domain, with the rest obtained from reference TRBV28 and TRBJ1-5, is as follows: DVKVTQSSRYLVKRTGEKVFLECVQDMDHENMFWYRQDPGLGLRLIYFSYDVKMKEKGDIPEGYSVSREKKERFSLILESASTNQTSMYLCASRSSNQPQHFGDGTRLSIL.

This chain links TRBV6-5 with TRBJ1-2; TRBD1 aligns across 8 bases. This CDR3 region has 12 residues. Losses at the gene ends were 4 bases for V and 14 bases for J; bases not matched to a gene: 9. The germline V gene has CDR1 MNHEY and CDR2 SVGAGI. The CDR3 DNA reads as TGTGCCAGCAGTTCCCCGTCGGACAGGGTTACCTTC. It specifies CASSSPSDRVTF.

This clonotype showed up many times. The chain links TRBV3-1 to TRBJ1-6; TRBD1 agrees at 10 bases. J lost 7 bases, V lost 1 base, and 4 bases had no gene match. The germline V gene encodes CDR1 LGHDT and CDR2 YNNKEL (reference sequence). The CDR3 loop spans 16 amino acids. The CDR3 DNA sequence: TGTGCCAGCAGCCAAGGACAGGGGGCAGGGAATTCACCCCTCCACTTT. Protein sequence: CASSQGQGAGNSPLHF.

This clonotype was counted ten times or more. This chain connects TRBV7-9 to TRBJ1-1; D is undetermined. The CDR3 is 12 amino acids. In germline, CDR1 is SEHNR, CDR2 FQNEAQ (reference sequence). V lost 2 bases, J lost 7 bases, and 8 bases lay in between. DNA for the CDR3: TGTGCCAGCAGCTTATCGGCAGATGAAGCTTTCTTT. Protein: CASSLSADEAFF.

This clonotype was found many times. The V gene is TRBV20-1, the J gene TRBJ2-7; D might be TRBD1 (5 bases). With 7 bases removed from V and 2 bases from J, the gap between germline ends came to 24 bases. The CDR3 runs 16 residues. The germline V gene has CDR1 DFQATT and CDR2 SNEGSKA (reference sequence). CDR3 sequence: CSGLPRARQTPYEQYF. CDR3 nucleotide sequence: TGCAGTGGCCTTCCCAGGGCTAGACAGACGCCCTACGAGCAGTACTTC.

Ten or more counts support this clonotype. The chain uses TRBV7-2 and TRBJ2-7; no definite D call. CDR3 length: 15 amino acids. The V end lost 4 bases, the J end lost 2 bases, and 15 bases lay between the germline ends. CDR1 is SGHTA, CDR2 FQGNSA, per germline. The CDR3 protein is CASSSSPLETYEQYF. CDR3 nucleotide sequence: TGTGCCAGCAGCTCCTCTCCTCTTGAGACCTACGAGCAGTACTTC.

Details on this clonotype: A clone one base away is much larger, so this may be a read error. The rearrangement joins TRBV28 to TRBJ1-6; a possible D gene is TRBD1 (5 bases). The CDR3 is made up of 14 amino acids. Germline assignment: CDR1 MDHEN and CDR2 SYDVKM. CDR3 sequence: CASSLSRALSHLHF. Here the CDR3 DNA reads TGTGCCAGCAGTTTGTCCAGGGCGTTGTCACACCTCCACTTT.

The chain carries TRBV12-3 or TRBV12-4 and TRBJ2-2, with TRBD2 matching 10 bases. J was trimmed by 1 base and V by 8 bases; bases with no gene match: 4. The CDR3 is 15 residues long. The CDR3 spells CASRGLAVNTGELFF. CDR3 DNA sequence: TGTGCCAGCCGAGGACTAGCGGTGAACACCGGGGAGCTGTTTTTT.

For the CDR3, the DNA is TGTGCCAGCAGCCAAGGGCAGTACTATAGCAATCAGCCCCAGCATTTT. Its protein is CASSQGQYYSNQPQHF. The chain couples TRBV4-2 to TRBJ1-5; D call uncertain. Trimming left V 1 base short and J 0 bases short, with 10 bases between. This CDR3 spans 16 amino acids. CDR1 is LGHNA and CDR2 is YNFKEQ in the germline V gene.

Turning to this clonotype: Possible read error: a much larger clone is one base away. V and J are TRBV29-1 and TRBJ2-7; 7 nucleotides match TRBD1. This CDR3 contains 13 residues. The ends lost 6 bases at V and 3 bases at J; junction bases unmatched: 8. Germline loops: CDR1 SQVTM, CDR2 ANQGSEA. The CDR3 nucleotides read TGCAGCGTAAGACAGGGCTCTGTCTACGAGCAGTACGTC. This codes for CSVRQGSVYEQYV.

The rearrangement joins TRBV6-2 or TRBV6-3 to TRBJ1-5, with 9 bases aligning to TRBD1. Germline trimming cut 8 bases from V and 4 bases from J; bases unmatched to any gene: 12. The CDR3 is 16 amino acids. Germline V gene sequence: CDR1 MNHEY, CDR2 SVGEGT. The CDR3, as DNA: TGTGCCAGCTCCCGTGGGACAGGGTCTTGGAATCAGCCCCAGCATTTT. This sequence encodes CASSRGTGSWNQPQHF.

The CDR3: CASSLEFGLAGGYQETQYF. CDR3 sequence (DNA): TGTGCCAGCAGCTTGGAGTTCGGGCTAGCGGGGGGGTACCAAGAGACCCAGTACTTC. The V call is TRBV5-6, the J call TRBJ2-5, with 12 bases that match TRBD2. V shed 0 bases, J shed 0 bases, and the junction held 9 bases outside the gene matches. Germline values: CDR1 SGHDT, CDR2 YYEEEE. The CDR3 loop spans 19 amino acids.

This clonotype occurred many times. The gene calls are TRBV5-1 and TRBJ2-5, with 9 positions matching TRBD2. From germline, CDR1 is SGHRS and CDR2 YFSETQ. The CDR3 sequence is 15 residues long. Unmatched junction bases numbered 5, after V lost 0 bases and J lost 5 bases. CDR3 coding DNA: TGCGCCAGCAGCTTGGAAGCTAGCGGGGTGGAGACCCAGTACTTC. It yields the protein CASSLEASGVETQYF. Full variable domain (missing parts from reference TRBV5-1 and TRBJ2-5): KAGVTQTPRYLIKTRGQQVTLSCSPISGHRSVSWYQQTPGQGLQFLFEYFSETQRNKGNFPGRFSGRQFSNSRSEMNVSTLELGDSALYLCASSLEASGVETQYFGPGTRLLVL.

As regards this clonotype: One junction end disagrees with the germline gene, perhaps due to a read error. The chain employs TRBV7-7 and TRBJ2-5; 9 nucleotides match TRBD2. The CDR3 consists of 15 residues. The germline V gene has CDR1 SSHAT and CDR2 FNYEAQ (reference sequence). The CDR3 DNA reads as TGTGCTAGCAGCTTAGCTAGCGGGGCACAAGAGACCCAGTACTTC. It is translated as CASSLASGAQETQYF. The variable domain in full, completed from reference TRBV7-7 and TRBJ2-5, reads GAGVSQSPRYKVTKRGQDVTLRCDPISSHATLYWYQQALGQGPEFLTYFNYEAQPDKSGLPSDRFSAERPEGSISTLTIQRTEQRDSAMYRCASSLASGAQETQYFGPGTRLLVL.